The source of this TCR beta chain is a study of T cells in narcolepsy. Overall study context: Patients with NT1 or NT2 and healthy control donors were enrolled.

Data came from immunoSEQ multiplex PCR; TCRdb stores just in-frame clones and leaves some out. The data show roughly 30,000 clones, around 80% seen once. Points on this clone: The antigen is undetermined.

Points from the study as a whole: Comparing one patient's CSF and blood CD4+ clonotypes highlighted HCRT- and TRIB2-specific autoreactive clonotypes. Reportedly, autoreactive clonotypes were serially detected in patients' blood but not controls'. Autoreactive clone sequences were missing from some blood memory CD4+ repertoires.

The specimen was CD45RA- memory CD4+ T cells from PBMCs. The receptor comes from a human donor with narcolepsy.

CDR3 protein: CASSYTEGSYEQYF. CDR3 DNA sequence: TGTGCCAGCAGTTACACCGAGGGAAGCTACGAGCAGTACTTC. The chain has TRBV6-5 and TRBJ2-7; TRBD2 might be the D (5 bases). Germline V CDR1 and CDR2: MNHEY, SVGAGI. There are 14 residues in the CDR3. The ends were cut back, 2 bases at V and 3 bases at J, with 11 bases in the middle.